This paragraph covers one T cell receptor (beta chain) sequence. From germline, CDR1 is DFQATT and CDR2 SNEGSKA (reference sequence). The CDR3 runs to 14 residues. With constant-segment primers, 5'RACE yielded cDNA libraries of TCR alpha and TCR beta that carried sample barcodes and UMIs. TCRdb used MiXCR to reprocess the 5' RACE reads, holding one entry per CDR3 protein. The sample records around 320,000 distinct CDR3 sequences, 28% being singletons. The data were obtained in a study of T-cell memory formation after mild COVID-19. Study information: For the most part, TCR clusters were specific to one donor.

Sequencing was done on a sample of PBMCs or a T cell subset sorted from them (not recorded which). This receptor was taken from an adult woman who had mild COVID-19 (a few samples of this study predate the infection). Cell type and time point are not known. V gene TRBV20-1 combines with J gene TRBJ1-2; 7 nucleotides line up with TRBD1. The CDR3 sequence is CSPSRTGANYGYTF. The DNA for the CDR3 is TGCAGCCCATCCCGGACAGGAGCTAACTATGGCTACACCTTC.